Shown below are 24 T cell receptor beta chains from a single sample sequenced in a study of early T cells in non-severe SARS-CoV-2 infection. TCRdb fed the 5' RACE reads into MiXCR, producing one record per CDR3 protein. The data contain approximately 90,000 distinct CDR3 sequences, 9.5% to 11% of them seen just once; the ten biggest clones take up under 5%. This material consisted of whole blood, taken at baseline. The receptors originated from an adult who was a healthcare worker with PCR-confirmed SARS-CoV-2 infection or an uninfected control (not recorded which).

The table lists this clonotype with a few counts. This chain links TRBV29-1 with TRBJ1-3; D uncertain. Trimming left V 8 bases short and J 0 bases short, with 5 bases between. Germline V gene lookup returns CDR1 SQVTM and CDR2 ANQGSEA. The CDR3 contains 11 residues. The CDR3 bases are TGCAGCTCACGCTCTGGAAACACCATATATTTT. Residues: CSSRSGNTIYF.

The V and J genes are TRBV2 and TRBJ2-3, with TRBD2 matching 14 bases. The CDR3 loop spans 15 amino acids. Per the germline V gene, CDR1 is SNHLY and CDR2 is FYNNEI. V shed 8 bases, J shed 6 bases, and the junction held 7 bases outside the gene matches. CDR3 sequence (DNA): TGTGCCAGCCCAAGACTAGCGGGAGGGCCGGATACGCAGTATTTT. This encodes CASPRLAGGPDTQYF.

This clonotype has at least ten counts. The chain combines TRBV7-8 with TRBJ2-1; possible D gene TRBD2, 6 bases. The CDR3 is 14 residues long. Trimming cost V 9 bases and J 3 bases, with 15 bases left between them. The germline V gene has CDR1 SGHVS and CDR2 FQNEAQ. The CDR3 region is CASGGRWDYNEQFF. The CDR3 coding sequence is TGTGCCAGTGGGGGGAGGTGGGACTACAATGAGCAGTTCTTC.

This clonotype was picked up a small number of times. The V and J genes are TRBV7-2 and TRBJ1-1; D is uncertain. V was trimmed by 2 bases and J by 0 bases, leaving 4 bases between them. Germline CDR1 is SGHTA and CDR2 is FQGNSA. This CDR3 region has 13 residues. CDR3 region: CASSLMLNTEAFF. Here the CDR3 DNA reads TGTGCCAGCAGCTTAATGCTGAACACTGAAGCTTTCTTT.

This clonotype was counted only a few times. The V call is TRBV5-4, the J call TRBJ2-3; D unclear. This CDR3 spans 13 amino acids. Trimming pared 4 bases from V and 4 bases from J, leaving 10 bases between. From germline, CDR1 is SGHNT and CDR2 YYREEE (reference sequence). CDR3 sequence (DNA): TGTGCCAGCAGCAGGGATGGACCAGATACGCAGTATTTT. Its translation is CASSRDGPDTQYF.

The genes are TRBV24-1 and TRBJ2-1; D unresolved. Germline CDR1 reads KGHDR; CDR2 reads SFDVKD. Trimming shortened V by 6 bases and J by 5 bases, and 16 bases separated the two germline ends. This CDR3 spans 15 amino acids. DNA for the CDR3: TGTGCCACCAGTATTGCAGGTATTAGCCACAATGAGCAGTTCTTC. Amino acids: CATSIAGISHNEQFF.

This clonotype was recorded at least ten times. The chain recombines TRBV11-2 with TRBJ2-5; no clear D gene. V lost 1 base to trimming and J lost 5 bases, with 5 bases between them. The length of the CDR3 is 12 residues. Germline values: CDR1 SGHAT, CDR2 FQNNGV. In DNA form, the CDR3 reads TGTGCCAGCAGCTTAGTACGGGAGACCCAGTACTTC. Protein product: CASSLVRETQYF.

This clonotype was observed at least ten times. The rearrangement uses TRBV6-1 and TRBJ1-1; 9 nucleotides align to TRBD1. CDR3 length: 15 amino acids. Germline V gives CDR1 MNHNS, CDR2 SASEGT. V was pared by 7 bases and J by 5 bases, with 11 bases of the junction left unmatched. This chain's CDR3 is CASTGQGIAGTEAFF. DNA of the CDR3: TGTGCCAGCACCGGACAGGGGATCGCGGGAACTGAAGCTTTCTTT.

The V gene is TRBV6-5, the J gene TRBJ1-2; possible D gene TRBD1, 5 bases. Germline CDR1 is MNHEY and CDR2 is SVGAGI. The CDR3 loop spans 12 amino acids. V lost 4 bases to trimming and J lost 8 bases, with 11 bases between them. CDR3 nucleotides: TGTGCCAGCAGTTTGGGGGGATCCGGCTACACCTTC. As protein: CASSLGGSGYTF.

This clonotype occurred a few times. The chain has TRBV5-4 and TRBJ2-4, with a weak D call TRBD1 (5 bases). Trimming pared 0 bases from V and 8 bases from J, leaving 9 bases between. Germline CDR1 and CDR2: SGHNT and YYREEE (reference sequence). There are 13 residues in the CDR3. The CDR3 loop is CASSLDRPDIQYF. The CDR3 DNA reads TGTGCCAGCAGCTTGGACAGGCCGGACATTCAGTACTTC. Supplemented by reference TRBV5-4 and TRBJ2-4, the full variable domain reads ETGVTQSPTHLIKTRGQQVTLRCSSQSGHNTVSWYQQALGQGPQFIFQYYREEENGRGNFPPRFSGLQFPNYSSELNVNALELDDSALYLCASSLDRPDIQYFGAGTRLSVL.

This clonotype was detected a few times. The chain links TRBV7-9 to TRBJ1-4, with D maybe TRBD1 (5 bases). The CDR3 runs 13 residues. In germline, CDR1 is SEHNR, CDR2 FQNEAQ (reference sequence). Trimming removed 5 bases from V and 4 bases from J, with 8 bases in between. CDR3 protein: CASSEGFNEKLFF. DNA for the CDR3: TGTGCCAGCAGCGAGGGGTTTAATGAAAAACTGTTTTTT.

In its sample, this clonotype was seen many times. The CDR3 DNA reads as TGTGCCAGTAGTACGGGACCACCATCCTTTTACAATGAGCAGTTCTTC. It codes for CASSTGPPSFYNEQFF. The gene calls are TRBV19 and TRBJ2-1, with D tentatively TRBD1 or TRBD2 (5 bases each). CDR3 size: 16 residues. In germline, CDR1 is LNHDA, CDR2 SQIVND (reference sequence). Trimming removed 4 bases from V and 4 bases from J, with 17 bases in between.

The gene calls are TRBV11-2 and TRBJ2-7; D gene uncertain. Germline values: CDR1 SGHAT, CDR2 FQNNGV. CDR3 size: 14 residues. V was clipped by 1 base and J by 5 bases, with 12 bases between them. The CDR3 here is CASSLVAGSDEQYF. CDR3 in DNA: TGTGCCAGCAGCTTAGTGGCTGGGTCGGACGAGCAGTACTTC.

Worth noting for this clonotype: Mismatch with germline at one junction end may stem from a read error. The CDR3 DNA follows: TGTGCCAGCAGCTTAACCGGAAATGGGACGGAACAAAACGTTCAGTACTTC. Protein: CASSLTGNGTEQNVQYF. The genes are TRBV7-3 and TRBJ2-4; D may correspond to TRBD1 or TRBD2 (5 bases each). This CDR3 spans 17 amino acids. Per the germline V gene, CDR1 is SGHTA and CDR2 is FQGTGA. Complete variable domain (other parts from reference TRBV7-3 and TRBJ2-4): GAGVSQTPSNKVTEKGKYVELRCDPISGHTALYWYRQSLGQGPEFLIYFQGTGAADDSGLPNDRFFAVRPEGSVSTLKIQRTERGDSAVYLCASSLTGNGTEQNVQYFGAGTRLSVL.

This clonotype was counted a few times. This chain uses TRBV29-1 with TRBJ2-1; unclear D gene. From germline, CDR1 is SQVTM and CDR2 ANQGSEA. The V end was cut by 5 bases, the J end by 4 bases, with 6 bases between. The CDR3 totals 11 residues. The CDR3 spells CSVLGYNEQFF. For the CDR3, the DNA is TGCAGCGTTTTGGGATACAATGAGCAGTTCTTC.

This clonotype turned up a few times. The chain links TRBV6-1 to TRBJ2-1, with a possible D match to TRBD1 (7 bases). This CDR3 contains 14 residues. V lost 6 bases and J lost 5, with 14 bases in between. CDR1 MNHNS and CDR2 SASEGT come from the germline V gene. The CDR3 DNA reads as TGTGCCAGCAGGAGGGGGGACAGAGACAATGAGCAGTTCTTC. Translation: CASRRGDRDNEQFF.

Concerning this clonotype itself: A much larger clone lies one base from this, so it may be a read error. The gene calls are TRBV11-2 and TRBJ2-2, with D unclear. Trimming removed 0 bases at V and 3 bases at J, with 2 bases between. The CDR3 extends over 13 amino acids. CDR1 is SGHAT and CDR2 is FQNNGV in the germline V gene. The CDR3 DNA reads TGTGCCAGCAGCTTAGATTACACCGGGGAGCTGTTTTTT. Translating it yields CASSLDYTGELFF.

This CDR3 is CASSLASGQGTEAFF. The CDR3 DNA is TGTGCCAGCAGCTTAGCGTCGGGGCAGGGTACTGAAGCTTTCTTT. The chain joins TRBV7-9 to TRBJ1-1; D possibly corresponds to TRBD1 (5 bases). Looked up from germline, CDR1 is SEHNR and CDR2 is FQNEAQ (reference sequence). CDR3 length equals 15 residues. Trimming took off 0 bases at V and 5 bases at J, with 13 bases between the two ends.

CDR3 protein: CASSLQGDEQYF. CDR3 in DNA: TGTGCCAGCAGCTTACAGGGGGACGAGCAGTACTTC. This chain uses TRBV7-9 with TRBJ2-7, with 7 bases lining up with TRBD1. The germline V gene has CDR1 SEHNR and CDR2 FQNEAQ (reference sequence). V lost 2 bases and J lost 5; bases outside the gene matches: 0. The CDR3 sequence is 12 residues long.

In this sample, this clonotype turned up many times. CDR3 bases: TGTGCCAGAGAAGGGACTAGCGGGAGACGATTCTACGAGCAGTACTTC. This encodes CAREGTSGRRFYEQYF. The chain is built from TRBV27 and TRBJ2-7; 14 nucleotides align to TRBD2. The V gene's germline CDR1 is MNHEY and CDR2 SMNVEV (reference sequence). The CDR3 runs to 16 residues. The V segment lost 9 bases and the J segment 3 bases; nucleotides outside the gene matches: 10.

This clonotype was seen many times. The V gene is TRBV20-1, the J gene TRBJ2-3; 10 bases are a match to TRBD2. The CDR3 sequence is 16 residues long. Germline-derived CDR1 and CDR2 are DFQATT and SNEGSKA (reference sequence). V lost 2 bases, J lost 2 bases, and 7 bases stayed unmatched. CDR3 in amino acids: CSARKGLAEHTDTQYF. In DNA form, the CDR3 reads TGCAGTGCTAGAAAAGGACTAGCGGAGCACACAGATACGCAGTATTTT.

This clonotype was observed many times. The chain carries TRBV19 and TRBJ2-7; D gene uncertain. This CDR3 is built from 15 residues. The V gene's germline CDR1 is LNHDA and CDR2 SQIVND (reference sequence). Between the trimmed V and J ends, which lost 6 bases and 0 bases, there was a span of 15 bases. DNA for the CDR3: TGTGCCAGTAGGCTGCAAGGGTCGAGCTCCTACGAGCAGTACTTC. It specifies CASRLQGSSSYEQYF.

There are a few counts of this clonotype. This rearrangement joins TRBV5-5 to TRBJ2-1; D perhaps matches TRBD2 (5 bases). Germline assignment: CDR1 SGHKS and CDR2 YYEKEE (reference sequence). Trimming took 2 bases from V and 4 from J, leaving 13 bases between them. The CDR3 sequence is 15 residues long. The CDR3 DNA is TGTGCCAGCAGCTTAGAAGGACTGGGGTACAATGAGCAGTTCTTC. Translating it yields CASSLEGLGYNEQFF. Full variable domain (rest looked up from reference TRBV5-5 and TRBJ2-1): DAGVTQSPTHLIKTRGQQVTLRCSPISGHKSVSWYQQVLGQGPQFIFQYYEKEERGRGNFPDRFSARQFPNYSSELNVNALLLGDSALYLCASSLEGLGYNEQFFGPGTRLTVL.

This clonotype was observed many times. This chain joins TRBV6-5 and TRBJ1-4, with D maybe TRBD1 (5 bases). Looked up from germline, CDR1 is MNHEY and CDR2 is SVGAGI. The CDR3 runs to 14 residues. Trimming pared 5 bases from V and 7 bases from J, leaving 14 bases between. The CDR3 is CASSGERQGEKLFF. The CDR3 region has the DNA TGTGCCAGCAGTGGGGAGCGGCAGGGTGAAAAACTGTTTTTT.